These 29 T cell receptor beta chains share one sample of origin, sequenced in a study of identical twins. TCRdb called the 5' RACE reads again in MiXCR, with one record for every CDR3 protein. Seen here are approximately 700,000 distinct CDR3 sequences, about 18% observed once, and the top ten hold around 13%. The sample also formed part of further work on T cells expressing NK-cell markers.

The sample was PBMCs. The receptor set was obtained from a woman between 18 and 29 years old in good health.

This clonotype was seen ten or more times. The chain combines TRBV12-3 or TRBV12-4 with TRBJ2-5; the match to TRBD2 covers 12 bases. V lost 5 bases, J lost 1 base, and 5 bases stayed unmatched. This CDR3 contains 16 residues. The CDR3 bases are TGTGCCAGCAGTCTAGGACTAGCGGGGCCCCAAGAGACCCAGTACTTC. It specifies CASSLGLAGPQETQYF.

J is TRBJ1-2 and V is TRBV20-1; D gene uncertain. This CDR3 region has 11 residues. CDR1 and CDR2 (germline): DFQATT, SNEGSKA (reference sequence). V shed 5 bases and J shed 5 bases, with 9 bases lying between them. CDR3 sequence (DNA): TGCAGTGCTGAAGATTGGTATGGCTACACCTTC. Amino acids: CSAEDWYGYTF.

The table lists this clonotype with many counts. This sequence joins TRBV12-3 or TRBV12-4 and TRBJ2-5, with a possible D match to TRBD2 (5 bases). V shed 5 bases and J shed 7 bases, with 14 bases lying between them. The CDR3 runs 13 residues. The CDR3 DNA reads as TGTGCCAGCAGTGTCCTAGAGGGCGGGACCCAGTACTTC. Protein: CASSVLEGGTQYF.

The chain is built from TRBV5-1 and TRBJ2-2, with TRBD1 identical over 8 bases. Per the germline V gene, CDR1 is SGHRS and CDR2 is YFSETQ. CDR3 length: 15 amino acids. V lost 4 bases and J lost 5; bases outside the gene matches: 7. Here the CDR3 reads CASSPRTGPTGELFF. CDR3 sequence (DNA): TGCGCCAGCAGCCCAAGGACAGGGCCTACCGGGGAGCTGTTTTTT.

This clonotype was counted a few times. The J gene is TRBJ2-1, the V gene TRBV5-1; 9 nucleotides align to TRBD2. Losses at the gene ends were 0 bases for V and 6 bases for J; bases not matched to a gene: 10. Looked up from germline, CDR1 is SGHRS and CDR2 is YFSETQ. The length of the CDR3 is 17 residues. CDR3 protein: CASSLGGGDFRLNEQFF. The DNA of the CDR3 is TGCGCCAGCAGCTTGGGCGGGGGGGACTTCCGCCTCAATGAGCAGTTCTTC. Drawing the rest from reference TRBV5-1 and TRBJ2-1, the complete variable domain is KAGVTQTPRYLIKTRGQQVTLSCSPISGHRSVSWYQQTPGQGLQFLFEYFSETQRNKGNFPGRFSGRQFSNSRSEMNVSTLELGDSALYLCASSLGGGDFRLNEQFFGPGTRLTVL.

V usage is TRBV5-1 and J usage is TRBJ2-1, with TRBD2 matching 9 bases. Germline assignment: CDR1 SGHRS and CDR2 YFSETQ. Germline trimming cut 0 bases from V and 3 bases from J; bases unmatched to any gene: 7. This CDR3 region has 17 residues. CDR3 sequence: CASSLAPPRGGYNEQFF. The CDR3 coding sequence is TGCGCCAGCAGCTTGGCCCCCCCGCGGGGGGGCTACAATGAGCAGTTCTTC.

This chain connects TRBV27 to TRBJ2-3; the D gene could be TRBD1 or TRBD2 (6 bases each). Trimming removed 8 bases from V and 5 bases from J, with 17 bases in between. The CDR3 extends over 14 amino acids. The germline V gene has CDR1 MNHEY and CDR2 SMNVEV (reference sequence). The CDR3 region is CASWFRGRGDTQYF. The CDR3 DNA reads TGTGCCAGCTGGTTTCGGGGGCGAGGAGATACGCAGTATTTT.

The genes are TRBV6-2 or TRBV6-3 and TRBJ2-3; possible D gene TRBD2, 7 bases. This CDR3 spans 20 amino acids. CDR1 and CDR2 from the germline V gene are MNHEY and SVGEGT. V was shortened by 2 bases and J by 0 bases, with 24 bases between the two germline ends. For the CDR3, the DNA is TGTGCCAGCAGTTACCCTGTGGAAGTCGGGGGGCCCCCTAGCACAGATACGCAGTATTTT. Its protein is CASSYPVEVGGPPSTDTQYF.

The table lists this clonotype with a few counts. The genes are TRBV15 and TRBJ2-1; D is unclear. The V gene's germline CDR1 is LNHNV and CDR2 YYDKDF (reference sequence). This CDR3 is built from 12 residues. Between the trimmed V and J ends, which lost 0 bases and 12 bases, there was a span of 9 bases. CDR3 in amino acids: CATSRDVRRQFF. DNA of the CDR3: TGTGCCACCAGCAGAGATGTTCGGAGGCAGTTCTTC.

This clonotype appeared many times. J is TRBJ2-1 and V is TRBV5-1, with 7 bases fitting TRBD2. Germline V lookup: CDR1 SGHRS, CDR2 YFSETQ. Trimming cost V 5 bases and J 4 bases; bases outside gene matches: 9. The CDR3 consists of 15 residues. The CDR3 sequence is CASRVVASGYNEQFF. The CDR3 DNA reads as TGCGCCAGCAGGGTCGTGGCTAGCGGATACAATGAGCAGTTCTTC.

This chain connects TRBV4-2 to TRBJ2-7, with 9 positions matching TRBD1. This CDR3 comprises 14 residues. Germline loops: CDR1 LGHNA, CDR2 YNFKEQ. V shed 1 base and J 6 bases; nucleotides not matched to a gene: 4. CDR3 nucleotide sequence: TGTGCCAGCAGCCAAGGGCCGACAGGGGGCGAGCAGTACTTC. Translation: CASSQGPTGGEQYF.

The sample holds a few counts of this clonotype. The gene calls are TRBV12-3 or TRBV12-4 and TRBJ2-7, with 10 bases fitting TRBD1. The CDR3 is 14 amino acids. With V trimmed by 5 bases and J by 2 bases, 3 bases remained unmatched. The CDR3 sequence: CASSGQGDPYEQYF. DNA of the CDR3: TGTGCCAGCAGTGGACAGGGGGACCCCTACGAGCAGTACTTC.

The chain has TRBV4-1 and TRBJ1-1; 7 positions match TRBD1. This CDR3 spans 17 amino acids. V was clipped by 4 bases and J by 7 bases; unmatched bases: 18. CDR1 is MGHRA and CDR2 is YSYEKL in the germline V gene. CDR3 residues: CASSPQRGTRDRFEAFF. The CDR3 DNA reads as TGCGCCAGCAGCCCCCAGCGTGGTACCCGGGACAGATTTGAAGCTTTCTTT.

This clonotype was found a few times. V and J are TRBV12-3 or TRBV12-4 and TRBJ2-7; D is perhaps TRBD2 (5 bases). Deletions cut 6 bases from V and 5 bases from J, with 11 bases between. This CDR3 spans 12 amino acids. CDR3 protein: CASSRGDHEQYF. CDR3 DNA sequence: TGTGCCAGCAGCCGGGGTGATCACGAGCAGTACTTC.

This clonotype was seen more than once but under ten times. The rearrangement links TRBV2 to TRBJ2-1, with 7 bases that match TRBD1. Looked up from germline, CDR1 is SNHLY and CDR2 is FYNNEI. The CDR3 totals 14 residues. V shed 5 bases and J 6 bases; nucleotides not matched to a gene: 7. Written as DNA, the CDR3 is TGTGCCAGCAGTCCCGACAGGGCTTTCAATGAGCAGTTCTTC. Protein: CASSPDRAFNEQFF.

The V and J genes are TRBV29-1 and TRBJ2-1; D unclear. V was trimmed by 7 bases and J by 5 bases, leaving 15 bases between them. CDR1 and CDR2 from the germline V gene are SQVTM and ANQGSEA. The CDR3 contains 13 residues. In nucleotides, the CDR3 is TGCAGCGCCCCCACGATGGCGAACAATGAGCAGTTCTTC. Translation: CSAPTMANNEQFF.

The chain couples TRBV20-1 to TRBJ1-6; D remains ambiguous. The V end was cut by 3 bases, the J end by 7 bases, with 10 bases between. This CDR3 has 13 residues. The germline CDR1 and CDR2 sequences are DFQATT and SNEGSKA (reference sequence). Here the CDR3 reads CSASRRTNSPLHF. In DNA form, the CDR3 reads TGCAGTGCTAGCCGGCGAACAAATTCACCCCTCCACTTT.

This chain connects TRBV3-1 to TRBJ2-1; the D is unclear. The V gene lost 0 bases and the J gene lost 0 bases, with 15 bases spanning the gap. The length of the CDR3 is 18 residues. CDR1 is LGHDT, CDR2 YNNKEL, per germline (reference sequence). This CDR3 is CASSQEWSARSSYNEQFF. CDR3 in DNA: TGTGCCAGCAGCCAAGAATGGTCGGCGCGGAGCTCCTACAATGAGCAGTTCTTC.

This chain connects TRBV5-5 to TRBJ2-3; 7 positions agree with TRBD2. V was pared by 3 bases and J by 4 bases, with 5 bases of the junction left unmatched. Per the germline V gene, CDR1 is SGHKS and CDR2 is YYEKEE (reference sequence). CDR3 length: 14 amino acids. The CDR3 region is CASSSWEGPDTQYF. The DNA of the CDR3 is TGTGCCAGCAGCTCCTGGGAGGGCCCAGATACGCAGTATTTT.

V is TRBV20-1 and J is TRBJ1-2; 7 nucleotides line up with TRBD1. This CDR3 has 15 residues. The germline gives CDR1 DFQATT, CDR2 SNEGSKA (reference sequence). V was pared by 5 bases and J by 4 bases, with 13 bases of the junction left unmatched. The DNA of the CDR3 is TGCAGTGCTGACCCCCCCTACCGGGACAGCTATGGCTACACCTTC. Translating gives CSADPPYRDSYGYTF.

This clonotype was detected many times. V usage is TRBV7-9 and J usage is TRBJ2-7; D is perhaps TRBD2 (6 bases). V lost 5 bases and J 1 base, leaving 12 bases between the germline ends. The CDR3 consists of 14 residues. The V gene's germline CDR1 is SEHNR and CDR2 FQNEAQ (reference sequence). CDR3 in DNA: TGTGCCAGCAGCGCCGGGGGACGATCCTACGAGCAGTACTTC. It codes for CASSAGGRSYEQYF.

The chain recombines TRBV20-1 with TRBJ2-5; 8 nucleotides match TRBD1. CDR3 length: 15 amino acids. In germline, CDR1 is DFQATT, CDR2 SNEGSKA (reference sequence). J lost 5 bases, V lost 0 bases, and 8 bases had no gene match. The CDR3 DNA reads as TGCAGTGCTAGAGATTGGGGACAGGACTTGGAGACCCAGTACTTC. This gives the protein CSARDWGQDLETQYF.

The chain combines TRBV7-9 with TRBJ2-1, with 14 bases lining up with TRBD2. This CDR3 is built from 16 residues. V shed 2 bases, J shed 10 bases, and the junction held 7 bases outside the gene matches. CDR1 is SEHNR and CDR2 is FQNEAQ in the germline V gene (reference sequence). CDR3 in DNA: TGTGCCAGCAGCTTAAAAGGGACTAGCGGGGGAGGGGAGCAGTTCTTC. Translation: CASSLKGTSGGGEQFF. Supplemented by reference TRBV7-9 and TRBJ2-1, the full variable domain reads DTGVSQNPRHKITKRGQNVTFRCDPISEHNRLYWYRQTLGQGPEFLTYFQNEAQLEKSRLLSDRFSAERPKGSFSTLEIQRTEQGDSAMYLCASSLKGTSGGGEQFFGPGTRLTVL.

A few counts support this clonotype. The V call is TRBV9, the J call TRBJ1-6; the D is unclear. Germline V gives CDR1 SGDLS, CDR2 YYNGEE. The length of the CDR3 is 15 residues. V gave up 0 bases and J gave up 3 bases, with 7 bases separating them. The CDR3 DNA reads TGTGCCAGCAGCGTAGAGGACCGCTATAATTCACCCCTCCACTTT. This encodes CASSVEDRYNSPLHF.

This clonotype showed up just a few times. The chain carries TRBV12-3 or TRBV12-4 and TRBJ2-3; 7 nucleotides agree with TRBD1. Losses at the gene ends were 4 bases for V and 1 base for J; bases not matched to a gene: 8. The CDR3 loop spans 16 amino acids. Written as DNA, the CDR3 is TGTGCCAGCAGTTCTACCACAGGGGTTGGCACAGATACGCAGTATTTT. It encodes CASSSTTGVGTDTQYF.

This chain links TRBV29-1 with TRBJ2-5; 8 nucleotides line up with TRBD1. V lost 4 bases and J lost 4; bases outside the gene matches: 8. Looked up from germline, CDR1 is SQVTM and CDR2 is ANQGSEA. This CDR3 contains 14 residues. The CDR3 sequence is CSVAAGGWRETQYF. The CDR3 coding sequence is TGCAGCGTTGCTGCAGGGGGCTGGAGAGAGACCCAGTACTTC.

This clonotype has only one observation. V and J are TRBV5-4 and TRBJ1-1; a weak D match, TRBD1 (5 bases). The CDR3 extends over 13 amino acids. Germline lookup yields CDR1 SGHNT and CDR2 YYREEE (reference sequence). V lost 4 bases and J 4 bases, leaving 11 bases between the germline ends. This CDR3 is CASSRPQGTEAFF. The CDR3 coding sequence is TGTGCCAGCAGCCGGCCCCAGGGCACTGAAGCTTTCTTT.

This clonotype was picked up a small number of times. The rearrangement joins TRBV20-1 to TRBJ1-2; no firm D call. V was trimmed by 3 bases and J by 8 bases, leaving 13 bases between them. There are 12 residues in the CDR3. CDR1 and CDR2 (germline): DFQATT, SNEGSKA (reference sequence). CDR3 sequence reads: CSASGILRGYTF. CDR3 DNA sequence: TGCAGTGCTAGCGGAATCCTTAGAGGCTACACCTTC.

The gene calls are TRBV12-3 or TRBV12-4 and TRBJ2-5, with a weak D call TRBD2 (5 bases). With 4 bases removed from V and 3 bases from J, the gap between germline ends came to 12 bases. The CDR3 runs 14 residues. The CDR3 is CASSWTGPEETQYF. Here the CDR3 DNA reads TGTGCCAGCAGTTGGACTGGCCCAGAAGAGACCCAGTACTTC.